The 2 T cell receptor beta chains in this list originate from one sample, sequenced in a study of blood T cells in healthy people across ages (dated by TCRdb to 2013 to 2016). Library generation was performed with 5' RACE. TCRdb names Illumina HiSeq 2500 as the instrument used. The second PCR ran for roughly 6 to 11 cycles and used a J-beta primer mix along with a sample-barcoded 5' primer. TCRdb redid the processing of the public reads, applying fastp at Q25 and MiXCR, and retained in-frame beta chains. When rows share a CDR3 protein, they turn into one entry using the most common DNA and genes. The sample includes 1.5 million to 2 million distinct CDR3 sequences, with roughly 32% observed a single time. Clones ranked in the top ten supply 10% to 12% of the sample. The sample consisted of blood. The receptors here all came from a woman aged 25-40 years in good health.

V and J are TRBV10-3 and TRBJ2-3, with D perhaps TRBD1 or TRBD2 (6 bases each). V was trimmed by 7 bases and J by 5 bases, leaving 19 bases between them. The CDR3 is 15 amino acids. The germline V gene encodes CDR1 ENHRY and CDR2 SYGVKD. The CDR3 sequence is CAITGSGGGKDTQYF. The CDR3 coding sequence is TGTGCCATCACAGGGTCCGGGGGCGGAAAAGATACGCAGTATTTT.

This clonotype came up a few times. V and J are TRBV5-1 and TRBJ2-7, with 8 positions matching TRBD1. Germline V gene sequence: CDR1 SGHRS, CDR2 YFSETQ. Losses at the gene ends were 5 bases for V and 2 bases for J; bases not matched to a gene: 12. This CDR3 contains 16 residues. In DNA form, the CDR3 reads TGCGCCAGCAGGCCCTCGGTTCGGGACAGGACCTACGAGCAGTACTTC. It codes for CASRPSVRDRTYEQYF.